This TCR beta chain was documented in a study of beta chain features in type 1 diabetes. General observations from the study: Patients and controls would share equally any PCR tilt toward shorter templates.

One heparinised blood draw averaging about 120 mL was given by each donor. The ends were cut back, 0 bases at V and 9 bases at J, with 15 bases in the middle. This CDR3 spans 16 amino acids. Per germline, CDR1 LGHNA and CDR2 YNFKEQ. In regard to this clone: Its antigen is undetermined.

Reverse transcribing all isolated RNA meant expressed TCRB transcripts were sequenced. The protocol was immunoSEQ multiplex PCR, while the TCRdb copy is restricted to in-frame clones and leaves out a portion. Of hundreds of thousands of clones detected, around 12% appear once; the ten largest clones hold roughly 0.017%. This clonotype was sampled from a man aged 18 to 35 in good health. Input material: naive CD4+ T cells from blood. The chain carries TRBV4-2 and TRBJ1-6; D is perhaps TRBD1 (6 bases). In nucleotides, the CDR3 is TGTGCCAGCAGCCAAGAAGGGGGTGGGTATGGTTCACCCCTCCACTTT. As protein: CASSQEGGGYGSPLHF.